Presented here are 16 T cell receptor beta chains from one specimen sequenced in a study of shared clonotypes between healthy human individuals. The repertoire was sequenced with immunoSEQ multiplex PCR; TCRdb's copy has only in-frame clones and lacks some. The data contain some 2.1 million clones, 90% to 95% of them seen just once; the ten biggest clones take up around 0.13%. The sample comprised naive CD4+ T cells sorted from blood. Subset: CD45RA+ positively selected. Source of these receptors: a man in his late teens or twenties in good health.

This chain connects TRBV2 to TRBJ1-1, with TRBD1 identical over 7 bases. The CDR3 is 12 amino acids. Germline V gene sequence: CDR1 SNHLY, CDR2 FYNNEI. Trimming at V came to 9 bases and at J to 3 bases, leaving 4 bases not matched to a gene. CDR3 sequence reads: CARGQDYTEAFF. The CDR3 DNA sequence: TGTGCCAGAGGACAGGACTACACTGAAGCTTTCTTT.

V is TRBV28 and J is TRBJ1-5; 10 bases line up with TRBD1. The CDR3 spans 15 residues. Germline V lookup: CDR1 MDHEN, CDR2 SYDVKM. The V segment lost 2 bases and the J segment 9 bases; nucleotides outside the gene matches: 7. CDR3 region: CASSLGDRGPWPQHF. CDR3 in DNA: TGTGCCAGCAGTTTAGGGGACAGGGGCCCATGGCCCCAGCATTTT.

V usage is TRBV7-9 and J usage is TRBJ2-2; TRBD2 agrees at 14 bases. The CDR3 covers 16 residues. The germline CDR1 and CDR2 sequences are SEHNR and FQNEAQ (reference sequence). V was pared by 5 bases and J by 4 bases, with 3 bases of the junction left unmatched. The CDR3: CASSRTSGGPTGELFF. Here the CDR3 DNA reads TGTGCCAGCAGCCGGACTAGCGGGGGGCCCACCGGGGAGCTGTTTTTT. Full variable domain (missing parts from reference TRBV7-9 and TRBJ2-2): DTGVSQNPRHKITKRGQNVTFRCDPISEHNRLYWYRQTLGQGPEFLTYFQNEAQLEKSRLLSDRFSAERPKGSFSTLEIQRTEQGDSAMYLCASSRTSGGPTGELFFGEGSRLTVL.

V and J are TRBV19 and TRBJ2-7, with 7 positions matching TRBD1. With 6 bases clipped from V and 7 bases from J, the junction kept 9 bases outside the gene matches. CDR1 LNHDA and CDR2 SQIVND come from the germline V gene (reference sequence). The CDR3 spans 13 residues. CDR3 amino acids: CASSLNRGEEQYF. The CDR3, as DNA: TGTGCCAGTAGCCTAAACAGGGGCGAAGAGCAGTACTTC.

J is TRBJ1-5 and V is TRBV7-2, with D possibly TRBD1 on 6 matching bases. The CDR3 is 12 amino acids. Deletions cut 5 bases from V and 9 bases from J, with 11 bases between. From germline, CDR1 is SGHTA and CDR2 FQGNSA. CDR3 region: CASSAGDPPQHF. The CDR3 nucleotides read TGTGCCAGCAGCGCAGGGGATCCGCCCCAGCATTTT.

V gene TRBV5-1 combines with J gene TRBJ1-6; 7 nucleotides line up with TRBD1. V was pared by 0 bases and J by 7 bases, with 4 bases of the junction left unmatched. Per the germline V gene, CDR1 is SGHRS and CDR2 is YFSETQ. The CDR3 covers 15 residues. The chain's CDR3 is CASSLGTGENSPLHF. In nucleotides, the CDR3 is TGCGCCAGCAGCTTGGGGACAGGAGAGAATTCACCCCTCCACTTT.

The rearrangement joins TRBV5-6 to TRBJ2-1; D may be TRBD1 (5 bases). Trimming took off 4 bases at V and 0 bases at J, with 14 bases between the two ends. Germline V gene data show CDR1 as SGHDT and CDR2 as YYEEEE. This CDR3 has 16 residues. The chain's CDR3 is CASSLSRQNSYNEQFF. DNA of the CDR3: TGTGCCAGCAGCCTATCTCGACAGAACTCCTACAATGAGCAGTTCTTC.

The chain joins TRBV7-9 to TRBJ2-3, with D unresolved. Trimming stripped 4 bases from V and 2 bases from J, with 10 bases between. The germline V gene encodes CDR1 SEHNR and CDR2 FQNEAQ (reference sequence). This CDR3 contains 14 residues. The CDR3 here is CASSSVGHTDTQYF. CDR3 nucleotide sequence: TGTGCCAGCAGCTCAGTGGGCCACACAGATACGCAGTATTTT.

The V call is TRBV2, the J call TRBJ1-2; D gene ambiguous. Trimming cost V 2 bases and J 8 bases, with 15 bases left between them. CDR3 length: 14 residues. Germline lookup yields CDR1 SNHLY and CDR2 FYNNEI. CDR3 protein: CASSESVGSVGYTF. DNA of the CDR3: TGTGCCAGCAGTGAATCAGTAGGTTCAGTGGGCTACACCTTC.

The chain couples TRBV5-1 to TRBJ2-3; D unresolved. Per germline, CDR1 SGHRS and CDR2 YFSETQ. The CDR3 has 13 amino acids. With 2 bases removed from V and 6 bases from J, the gap between germline ends came to 10 bases. The CDR3 region is CASSFTPFDTQYF. For the CDR3, the DNA is TGCGCCAGCAGCTTTACCCCCTTCGATACGCAGTATTTT.

The chain joins TRBV30 to TRBJ2-2; no reliable D call. V was cut by 2 bases and J by 2 bases, with 6 bases left in between. Germline CDR1 reads GTSNPN; CDR2 reads SVGIG (reference sequence). The CDR3 contains 13 residues. The chain's CDR3 is CAWSPHNTGELFF. CDR3 bases: TGTGCCTGGAGTCCCCATAACACCGGGGAGCTGTTTTTT.

This clone was seen only once. This chain uses TRBV7-6 with TRBJ1-5; possible D gene TRBD1, 6 bases. V dropped 2 bases and J dropped 6 bases, with 11 bases sitting between them. Germline V gene lookup returns CDR1 SGHVS and CDR2 FNYEAQ. The CDR3 has 14 amino acids. The CDR3 DNA reads TGTGCCAGCAGCTTAAGATCAGGGGCTCAGCCCCAGCATTTT. This codes for CASSLRSGAQPQHF.

The rearrangement joins TRBV6-1 to TRBJ1-5; D may be TRBD1 (5 bases). Germline V gene lookup returns CDR1 MNHNS and CDR2 SASEGT. Trimming removed 2 bases at V and 2 bases at J, with 13 bases between. The CDR3 consists of 16 residues. CDR3 in amino acids: CASSEIGLGGNQPQHF. CDR3 nucleotides: TGTGCCAGCAGTGAAATTGGCTTAGGGGGCAATCAGCCCCAGCATTTT.

The chain has TRBV29-1 and TRBJ2-5; D is uncertain. Germline lookup yields CDR1 SQVTM and CDR2 ANQGSEA. V lost 4 bases and J lost 7, with 25 bases in between. The CDR3 loop spans 16 amino acids. CDR3 amino acids: CSVVLGSIGVSGTQYF. The CDR3 DNA reads TGCAGCGTTGTCTTGGGAAGCATAGGAGTATCGGGGACCCAGTACTTC.

The V call is TRBV5-5, the J call TRBJ2-7; D not resolved. V gave up 2 bases and J gave up 1 base, with 7 bases separating them. The CDR3 loop spans 13 amino acids. Germline-derived CDR1 and CDR2 are SGHKS and YYEKEE (reference sequence). The CDR3: CASSFAGSYEQYF. The CDR3 region has the DNA TGTGCCAGCAGCTTTGCAGGATCCTACGAGCAGTACTTC.

The chain has TRBV9 and TRBJ1-1; the D is unclear. Germline CDR1 SGDLS, CDR2 YYNGEE. This CDR3 comprises 14 residues. Trimming removed 3 bases at V and 4 bases at J, with 13 bases between. CDR3 DNA sequence: TGTGCCAGCAGCGCGGCTCGGCACAGCACTGAAGCTTTCTTT. As protein: CASSAARHSTEAFF.